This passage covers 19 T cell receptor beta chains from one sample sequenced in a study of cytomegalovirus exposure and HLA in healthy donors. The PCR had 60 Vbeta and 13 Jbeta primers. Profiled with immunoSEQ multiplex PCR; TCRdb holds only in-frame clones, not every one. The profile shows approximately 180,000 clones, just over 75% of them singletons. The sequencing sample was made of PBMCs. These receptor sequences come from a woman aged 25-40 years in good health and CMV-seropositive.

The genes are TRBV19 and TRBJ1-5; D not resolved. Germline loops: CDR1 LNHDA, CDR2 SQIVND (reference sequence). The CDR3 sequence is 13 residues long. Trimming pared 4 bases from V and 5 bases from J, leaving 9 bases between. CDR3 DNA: TGTGCCAGTAGTAAGCAGGCCGATCAGCCCCAGCATTTT. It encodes CASSKQADQPQHF. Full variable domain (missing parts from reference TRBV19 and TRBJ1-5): DGGITQSPKYLFRKEGQNVTLSCEQNLNHDAMYWYRQDPGQGLRLIYYSQIVNDFQKGDIAEGYSVSREKKESFPLTVTSAQKNPTAFYLCASSKQADQPQHFGDGTRLSIL.

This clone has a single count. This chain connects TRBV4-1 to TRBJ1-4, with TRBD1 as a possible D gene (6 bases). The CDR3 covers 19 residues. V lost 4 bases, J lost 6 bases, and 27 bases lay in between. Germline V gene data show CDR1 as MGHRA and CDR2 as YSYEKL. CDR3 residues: CASSRYSGGGIFQDEKLFF. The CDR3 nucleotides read TGCGCCAGCAGCCGATACTCGGGAGGGGGGATTTTTCAGGATGAAAAACTGTTTTTT.

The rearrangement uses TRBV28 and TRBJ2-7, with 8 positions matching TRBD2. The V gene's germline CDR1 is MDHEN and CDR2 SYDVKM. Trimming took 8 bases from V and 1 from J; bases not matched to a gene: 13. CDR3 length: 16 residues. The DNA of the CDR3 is TGTGCCAGCCAATATTTGGTGGGCGGGGGGTCCTACGAGCAGTACTTC. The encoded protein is CASQYLVGGGSYEQYF.

The CDR3 DNA is TGTGCCAGCAGTCGTAGCGAGACAGATACGCAGTATTTT. This codes for CASSRSETDTQYF. This chain links TRBV11-3 with TRBJ2-3; tentatively, D is TRBD2 (5 bases). This CDR3 comprises 13 residues. Trimming removed 6 bases at V and 3 bases at J, with 10 bases between. Per the germline V gene, CDR1 is SGHNT and CDR2 is YENEEA.

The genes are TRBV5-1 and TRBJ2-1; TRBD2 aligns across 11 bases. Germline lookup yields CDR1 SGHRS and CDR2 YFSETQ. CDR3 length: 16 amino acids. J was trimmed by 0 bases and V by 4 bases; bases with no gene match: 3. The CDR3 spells CASSQTSGSSYNEQFF. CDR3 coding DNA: TGCGCCAGCAGCCAAACTAGCGGGAGCTCCTACAATGAGCAGTTCTTC.

This CDR3 reads CASSLSTGLAFNEQFF. The CDR3 DNA is TGTGCCAGCAGCTTATCGACCGGACTAGCCTTCAATGAGCAGTTCTTC. The V call is TRBV7-6, the J call TRBJ2-1, with TRBD2 matching 8 bases. CDR3 length: 16 residues. Trimming removed 2 bases from V and 6 bases from J; junction bases left unmatched: 9. Germline assignment: CDR1 SGHVS and CDR2 FNYEAQ.

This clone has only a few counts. The CDR3 is CASSSGLAPLSTDTQYF. The DNA for the CDR3 is TGTGCCAGCAGTTCCGGACTAGCTCCTCTCTCCACAGATACGCAGTATTTT. The genes are TRBV27 and TRBJ2-3; TRBD2 aligns across 8 bases. Looked up from germline, CDR1 is MNHEY and CDR2 is SMNVEV (reference sequence). CDR3 length equals 17 residues. The trim removed 4 bases at V and 2 bases at J, leaving 11 bases unmatched.

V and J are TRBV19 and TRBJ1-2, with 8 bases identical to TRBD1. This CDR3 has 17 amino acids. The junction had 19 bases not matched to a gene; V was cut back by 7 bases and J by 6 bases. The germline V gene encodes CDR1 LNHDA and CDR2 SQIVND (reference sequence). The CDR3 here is CASIPGSGQGRVNGYTF. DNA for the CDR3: TGTGCCAGTATCCCCGGGAGCGGACAGGGACGGGTCAATGGCTACACCTTC.

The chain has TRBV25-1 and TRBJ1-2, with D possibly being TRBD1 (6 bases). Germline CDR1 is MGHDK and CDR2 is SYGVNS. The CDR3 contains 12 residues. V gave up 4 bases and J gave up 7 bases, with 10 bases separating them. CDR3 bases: TGTGCCAGCAGTGTCCAGGGGTCTGGCTACACCTTC. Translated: CASSVQGSGYTF.

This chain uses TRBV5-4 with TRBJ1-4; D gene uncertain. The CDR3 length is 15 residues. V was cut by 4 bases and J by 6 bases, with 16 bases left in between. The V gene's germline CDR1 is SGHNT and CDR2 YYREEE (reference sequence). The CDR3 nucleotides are TGTGCCAGCAGCCCTGGGAGGGCTGGGGATGAAAAACTGTTTTTT. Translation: CASSPGRAGDEKLFF. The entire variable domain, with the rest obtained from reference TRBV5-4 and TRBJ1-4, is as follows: ETGVTQSPTHLIKTRGQQVTLRCSSQSGHNTVSWYQQALGQGPQFIFQYYREEENGRGNFPPRFSGLQFPNYSSELNVNALELDDSALYLCASSPGRAGDEKLFFGSGTQLSVL.

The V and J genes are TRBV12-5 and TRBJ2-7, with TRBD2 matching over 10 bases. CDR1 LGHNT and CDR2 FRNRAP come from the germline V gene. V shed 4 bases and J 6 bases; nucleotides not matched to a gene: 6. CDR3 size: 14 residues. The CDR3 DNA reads TGTGCTAGTGGTTCCCGACTAGCGGGCGGCGAGCAGTACTTC. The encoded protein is CASGSRLAGGEQYF.

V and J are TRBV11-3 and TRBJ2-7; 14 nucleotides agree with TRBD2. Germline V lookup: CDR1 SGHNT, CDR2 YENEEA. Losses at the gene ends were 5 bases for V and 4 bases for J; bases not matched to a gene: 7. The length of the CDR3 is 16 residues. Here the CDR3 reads CASSPGLAGGAYEQYF. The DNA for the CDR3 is TGTGCCAGCAGCCCAGGACTAGCGGGAGGAGCGTACGAGCAGTACTTC.

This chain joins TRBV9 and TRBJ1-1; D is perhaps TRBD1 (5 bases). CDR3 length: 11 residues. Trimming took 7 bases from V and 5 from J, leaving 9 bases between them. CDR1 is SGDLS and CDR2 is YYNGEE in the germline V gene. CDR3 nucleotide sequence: TGTGCCAGCCGGGGGACGACTGAAGCTTTCTTT. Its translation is CASRGTTEAFF.

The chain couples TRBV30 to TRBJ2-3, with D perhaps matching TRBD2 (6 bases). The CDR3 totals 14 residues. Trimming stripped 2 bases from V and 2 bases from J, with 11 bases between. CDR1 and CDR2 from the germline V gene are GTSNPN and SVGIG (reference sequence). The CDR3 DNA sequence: TGTGCCTGGAGTTTCGGGAGTTCCACAGATACGCAGTATTTT. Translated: CAWSFGSSTDTQYF.

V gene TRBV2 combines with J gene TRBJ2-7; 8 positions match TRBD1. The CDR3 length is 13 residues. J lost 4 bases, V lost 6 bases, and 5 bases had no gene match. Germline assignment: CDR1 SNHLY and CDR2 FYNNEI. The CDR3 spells CASRRDRIYEQYF. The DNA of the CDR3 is TGTGCCAGCAGAAGGGACAGGATTTACGAGCAGTACTTC.

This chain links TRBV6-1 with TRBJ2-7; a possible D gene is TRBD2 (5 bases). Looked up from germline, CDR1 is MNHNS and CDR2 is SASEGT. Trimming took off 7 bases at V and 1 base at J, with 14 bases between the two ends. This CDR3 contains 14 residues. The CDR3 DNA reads TGTGCCAGCAAGGTCTCGGGGTCGTCCTACGAGCAGTACTTC. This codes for CASKVSGSSYEQYF.

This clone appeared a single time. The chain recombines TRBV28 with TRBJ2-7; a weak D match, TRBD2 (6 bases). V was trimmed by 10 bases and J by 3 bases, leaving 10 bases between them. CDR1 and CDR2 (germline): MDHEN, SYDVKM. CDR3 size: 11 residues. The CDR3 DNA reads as TGTGCCACCACTAGCTACTACGAGCAGTACTTC. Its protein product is CATTSYYEQYF.

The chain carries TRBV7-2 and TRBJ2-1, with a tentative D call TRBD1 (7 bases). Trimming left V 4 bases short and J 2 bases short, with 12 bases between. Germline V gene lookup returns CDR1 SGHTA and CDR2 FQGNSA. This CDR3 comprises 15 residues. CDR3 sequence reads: CASSSAGQPYNEQFF. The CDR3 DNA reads TGTGCCAGCAGCTCTGCGGGACAGCCCTACAATGAGCAGTTCTTC.

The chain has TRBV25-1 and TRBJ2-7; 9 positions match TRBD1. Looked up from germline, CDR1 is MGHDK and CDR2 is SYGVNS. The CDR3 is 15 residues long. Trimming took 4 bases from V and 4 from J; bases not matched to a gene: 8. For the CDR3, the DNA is TGTGCCAGCAGTGCAACCGGGACAGGGTTATACGAGCAGTACTTC. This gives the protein CASSATGTGLYEQYF.